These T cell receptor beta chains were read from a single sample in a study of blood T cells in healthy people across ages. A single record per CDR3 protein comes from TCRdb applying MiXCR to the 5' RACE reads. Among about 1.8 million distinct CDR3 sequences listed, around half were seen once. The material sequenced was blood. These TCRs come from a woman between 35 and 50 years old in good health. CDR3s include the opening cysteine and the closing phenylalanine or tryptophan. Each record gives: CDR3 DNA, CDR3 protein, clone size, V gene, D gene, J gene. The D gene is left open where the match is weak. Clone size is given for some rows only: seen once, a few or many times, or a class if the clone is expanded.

TGTGCCAGCAATCACCGACAGCCAGGGGTAGATACGCAGTATTTT,CASNHRQPGVDTQYF,NA,TRBV10-3,NA,TRBJ2-3
TGCAGTGCTAGAGATTTTAGCGGGGGGACGAGCTCCTACGAGCAGTACTTC,CSARDFSGGTSSYEQYF,few,TRBV20-1,TRBD2,TRBJ2-7
TGTGCCAGCAGTTACTTACAGGGTTCCGGCAATCAGCCCCAGCATTTT,CASSYLQGSGNQPQHF,NA,TRBV6-6,NA,TRBJ1-5
TGCAGTGCTAAACCCAGTTGGCGGGAGCAGTTCTTC,CSAKPSWREQFF,NA,TRBV20-1,NA,TRBJ2-1
TGTGCCAGCTCTGCGCGGGGGGGAATTGGCGAGCAGTACTTC,CASSARGGIGEQYF,NA,TRBV28,TRBD2,TRBJ2-7
TGTGCCAGCAGCTGGGGGGGTCTTGCAACTAATGAAAAACTGTTTTTT,CASSWGGLATNEKLFF,NA,TRBV5-6,NA,TRBJ1-4
TGTGCCAGCAGTTTTTCCTCTAGGTACAATGAGCAGTTCTTC,CASSFSSRYNEQFF,few,TRBV12-3/TRBV12-4,NA,TRBJ2-1
TGCAGTGCTCCCACAGGGGTCTATGGCTACACCTTC,CSAPTGVYGYTF,NA,TRBV20-1,TRBD1,TRBJ1-2
TGTGCCAGCTCGGGTCGACAGGCTTTGGGAAACATTCAGTACTTC,CASSGRQALGNIQYF,NA,TRBV18,NA,TRBJ2-4
TGCGTCAGCAGTTACAACCCATCCGGAGGGTCCTACGAGCAGTACTTC,CVSSYNPSGGSYEQYF,NA,TRBV5-1,NA,TRBJ2-7
TGTGCCACCAGTGCGCTACGGGAGCAGTTCTTC,CATSALREQFF,NA,TRBV24-1,NA,TRBJ2-1
TGTGCCAGCAAACGGCAGGAACGTTATAGCAATCAGCCCCAGCATTTT,CASKRQERYSNQPQHF,once,TRBV6-6,NA,TRBJ1-5
TGCAGTGCTAGGAACAGGGGATGGGAGACCCAGTACTTC,CSARNRGWETQYF,many,TRBV20-1,TRBD1,TRBJ2-5
TGCGCCAGCAGCTTGGCCTTAACAGGGGGCCAGGGCTACACCTTC,CASSLALTGGQGYTF,NA,TRBV5-1,TRBD1,TRBJ1-2
TGCAGCGTTGAACGGGGGACAGGGAGCGAGCAGTACTTC,CSVERGTGSEQYF,NA,TRBV29-1,TRBD1,TRBJ2-7
TGTGCCAGCAGCTTCGAAGGGGGTAGAGCCAAAAACATTCAGTACTTC,CASSFEGGRAKNIQYF,few,TRBV7-2,NA,TRBJ2-4
TGCGCCAGCAGCCAAGATCCAGGGCTTCTTAATTCACCCCTCCACTTT,CASSQDPGLLNSPLHF,once,TRBV4-3,NA,TRBJ1-6
TGTGCCAGTAGTTCCAGGACCCAGAAGGTGGAGACCCAGTACTTC,CASSSRTQKVETQYF,NA,TRBV19,NA,TRBJ2-5
TGTGCCAGCAGCTTGGTGAATATTCGGGAGACCCAGTACTTC,CASSLVNIRETQYF,NA,TRBV5-6,NA,TRBJ2-5
TGCGCCAGCAGCTTGGAACCGGGACTAGCCTCCTACGAGCAGTACTTC,CASSLEPGLASYEQYF,few,TRBV5-1,TRBD2,TRBJ2-7